The clone carrying this T cell receptor beta chain came up many times. Germline loops: CDR1 SQVTM, CDR2 ANQGSEA. The CDR3 consists of 13 residues. V was trimmed by 3 bases and J by 6 bases, leaving 11 bases between them. This entry comes from a study of T-cell reconstitution after alpha-beta-depleted transplantation in children. The TCRbeta library was prepared with unique molecular identifiers. MiXCR, applied by TCRdb to the PCR reads, yields one record per CDR3 protein. The repertoire includes about 610,000 distinct CDR3 sequences, roughly a tenth of them detected once, and less than 5% sits in the top ten.

This specimen was PBMCs from the stem cell graft donor, taken from the stem cell graft. The V gene is TRBV29-1, the J gene TRBJ1-4; D is undetermined. The receptor was isolated from a human donor who donated a stem cell graft to a child with acute myeloid leukemia. CDR3 coding DNA: TGCAGCGTTGACGGAGGTGCTGATGAAAAACTGTTTTTT. This sequence encodes CSVDGGADEKLFF.